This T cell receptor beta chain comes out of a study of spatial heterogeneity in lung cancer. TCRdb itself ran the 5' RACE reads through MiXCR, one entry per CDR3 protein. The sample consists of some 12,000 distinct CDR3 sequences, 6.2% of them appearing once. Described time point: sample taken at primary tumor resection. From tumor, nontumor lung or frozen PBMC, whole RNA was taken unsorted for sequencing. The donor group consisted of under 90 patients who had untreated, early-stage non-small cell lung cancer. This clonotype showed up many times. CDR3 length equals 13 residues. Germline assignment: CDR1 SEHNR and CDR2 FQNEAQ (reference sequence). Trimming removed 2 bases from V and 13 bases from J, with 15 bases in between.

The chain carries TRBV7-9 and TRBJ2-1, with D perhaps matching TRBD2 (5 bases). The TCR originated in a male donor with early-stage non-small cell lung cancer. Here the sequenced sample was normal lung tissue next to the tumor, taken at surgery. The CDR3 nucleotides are TGTGCCAGCAGCTTATCGGCTAGCTCAGCTCAGTTCTTC. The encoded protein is CASSLSASSAQFF.